This TCR beta chain was profiled in a study of cytomegalovirus exposure and HLA in healthy donors. The CDR3 runs 13 residues. V was pared by 4 bases and J by 12 bases, with 17 bases between. Germline CDR1 and CDR2: SGHTA and FQGNSA. Both 60 Vbeta primers and 13 Jbeta primers went into the PCR. This table comes from immunoSEQ multiplex PCR, and its TCRdb copy is limited to in-frame clones, with some not included. The sample has roughly 120,000 clones; roughly 74% are singletons. The receptor comes from a woman in her 50s in good health and CMV-seropositive. The chain employs TRBV7-2 and TRBJ2-3, with a possible D match to TRBD2 (5 bases). Sequencing was done on a sample of PBMCs. The CDR3 spells CASSSTPGLAQYF. Written as DNA, the CDR3 is TGTGCCAGCAGCTCGACCCCCGGGCTAGCACAGTATTTT.